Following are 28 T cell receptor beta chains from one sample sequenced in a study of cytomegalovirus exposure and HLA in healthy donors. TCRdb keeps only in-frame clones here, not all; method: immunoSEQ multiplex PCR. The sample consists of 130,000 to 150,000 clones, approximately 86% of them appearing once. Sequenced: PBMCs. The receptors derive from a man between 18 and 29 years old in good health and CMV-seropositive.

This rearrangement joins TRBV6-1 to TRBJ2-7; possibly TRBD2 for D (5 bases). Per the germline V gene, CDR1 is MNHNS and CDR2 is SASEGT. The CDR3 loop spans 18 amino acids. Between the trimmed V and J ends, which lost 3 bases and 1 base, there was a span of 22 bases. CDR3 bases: TGTGCCAGCAGTGAGGAGGTTCTGAGCGGAACATTTTCCTACGAGCAGTACTTC. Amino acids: CASSEEVLSGTFSYEQYF.

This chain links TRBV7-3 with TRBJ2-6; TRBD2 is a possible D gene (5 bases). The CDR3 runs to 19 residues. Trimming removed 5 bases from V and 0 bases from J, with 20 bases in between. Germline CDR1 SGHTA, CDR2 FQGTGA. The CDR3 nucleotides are TGTGCCAGCAGCCCCCGTGGGGAGACACTCCTCTCTGGGGCCAACGTCCTGACTTTC. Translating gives CASSPRGETLLSGANVLTF.

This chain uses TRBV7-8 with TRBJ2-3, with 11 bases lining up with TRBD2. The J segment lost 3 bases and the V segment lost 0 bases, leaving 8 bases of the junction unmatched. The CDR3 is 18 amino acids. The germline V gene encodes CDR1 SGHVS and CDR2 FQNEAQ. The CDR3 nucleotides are TGTGCCAGCAGCTTAGCGAGAGTAGCGGGGGGGCGAACAGATACGCAGTATTTT. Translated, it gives CASSLARVAGGRTDTQYF. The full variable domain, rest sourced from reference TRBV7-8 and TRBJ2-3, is GAGVSQSPRYKVAKRGQDVALRCDPISGHVSLFWYQQALGQGPEFLTYFQNEAQLDKSGLPSDRFFAERPEGSVSTLKIQRTQQEDSAVYLCASSLARVAGGRTDTQYFGPGTRLTVL.

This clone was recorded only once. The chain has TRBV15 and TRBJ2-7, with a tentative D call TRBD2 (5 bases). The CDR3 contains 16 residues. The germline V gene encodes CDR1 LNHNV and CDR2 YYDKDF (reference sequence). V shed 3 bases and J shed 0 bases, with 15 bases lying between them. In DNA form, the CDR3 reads TGTGCCACCAGCAGGGAACCGGACTGGAGCTCCTACGAGCAGTACTTC. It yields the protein CATSREPDWSSYEQYF.

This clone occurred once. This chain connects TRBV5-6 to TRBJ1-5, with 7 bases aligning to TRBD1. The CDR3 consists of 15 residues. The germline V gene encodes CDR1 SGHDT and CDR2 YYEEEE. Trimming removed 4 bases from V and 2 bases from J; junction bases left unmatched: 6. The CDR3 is CASSHYGQGNQPQHF. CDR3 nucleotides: TGTGCCAGCAGCCATTATGGACAGGGCAATCAGCCCCAGCATTTT.

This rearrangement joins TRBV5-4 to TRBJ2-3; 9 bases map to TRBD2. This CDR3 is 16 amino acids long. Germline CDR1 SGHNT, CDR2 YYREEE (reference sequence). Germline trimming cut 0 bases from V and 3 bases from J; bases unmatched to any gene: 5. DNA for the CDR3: TGTGCCAGCAGCTTGGAATTAGCGGGGGCGACAGATACGCAGTATTTT. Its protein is CASSLELAGATDTQYF.

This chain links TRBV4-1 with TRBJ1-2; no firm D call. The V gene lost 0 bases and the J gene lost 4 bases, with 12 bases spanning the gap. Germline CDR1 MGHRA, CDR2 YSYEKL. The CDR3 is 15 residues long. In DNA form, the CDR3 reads TGCGCCAGCAGCCAAGATCGTGGAGGGCCCTATGGCTACACCTTC. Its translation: CASSQDRGGPYGYTF.

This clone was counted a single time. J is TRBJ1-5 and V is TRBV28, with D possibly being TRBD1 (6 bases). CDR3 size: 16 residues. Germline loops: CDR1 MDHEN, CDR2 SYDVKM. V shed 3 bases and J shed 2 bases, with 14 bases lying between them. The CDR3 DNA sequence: TGTGCCAGCAGTTTGAGGGACATGGGTCGCAATCAGCCCCAGCATTTT. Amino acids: CASSLRDMGRNQPQHF.

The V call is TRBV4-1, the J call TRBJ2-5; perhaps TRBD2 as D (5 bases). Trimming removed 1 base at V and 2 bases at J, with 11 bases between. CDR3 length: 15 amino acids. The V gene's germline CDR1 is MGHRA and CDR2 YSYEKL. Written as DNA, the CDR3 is TGCGCCAGCAGCCAAGGAAGCGGCTCTCAAGAGACCCAGTACTTC. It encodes CASSQGSGSQETQYF.

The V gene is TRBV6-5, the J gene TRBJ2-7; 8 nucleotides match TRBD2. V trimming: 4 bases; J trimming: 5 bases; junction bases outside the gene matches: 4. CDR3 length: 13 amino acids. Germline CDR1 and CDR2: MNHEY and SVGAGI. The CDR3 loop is CASSSSGPNEQYF. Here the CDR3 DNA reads TGTGCCAGCAGTTCTAGCGGGCCAAACGAGCAGTACTTC.

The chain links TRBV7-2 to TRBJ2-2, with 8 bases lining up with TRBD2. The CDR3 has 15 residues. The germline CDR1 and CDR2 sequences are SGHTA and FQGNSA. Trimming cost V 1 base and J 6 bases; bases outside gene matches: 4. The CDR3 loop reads CASSLEIAGSGELFF. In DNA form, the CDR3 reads TGTGCCAGCAGCTTAGAGATAGCGGGGTCCGGGGAGCTGTTTTTT.

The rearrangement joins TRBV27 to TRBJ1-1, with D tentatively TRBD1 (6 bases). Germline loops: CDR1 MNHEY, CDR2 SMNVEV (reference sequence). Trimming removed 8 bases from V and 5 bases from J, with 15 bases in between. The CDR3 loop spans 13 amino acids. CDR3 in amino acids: CASGGQRTTEAFF. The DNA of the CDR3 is TGTGCCAGCGGAGGACAGCGAACAACTGAAGCTTTCTTT.

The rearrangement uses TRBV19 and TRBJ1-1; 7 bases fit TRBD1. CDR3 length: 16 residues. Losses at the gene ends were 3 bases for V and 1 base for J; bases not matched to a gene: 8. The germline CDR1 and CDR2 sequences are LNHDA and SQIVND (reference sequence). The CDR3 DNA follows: TGTGCCAGTAGTATTGCCCGGACAGGTCCGAACACTGAAGCTTTCTTT. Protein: CASSIARTGPNTEAFF.

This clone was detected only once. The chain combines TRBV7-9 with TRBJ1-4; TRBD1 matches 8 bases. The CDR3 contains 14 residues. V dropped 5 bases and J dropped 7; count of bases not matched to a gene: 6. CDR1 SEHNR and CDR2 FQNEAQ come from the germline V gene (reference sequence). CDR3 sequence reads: CASSHGDRREKLFF. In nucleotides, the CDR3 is TGTGCCAGCAGCCATGGGGACAGGCGTGAAAAACTGTTTTTT.

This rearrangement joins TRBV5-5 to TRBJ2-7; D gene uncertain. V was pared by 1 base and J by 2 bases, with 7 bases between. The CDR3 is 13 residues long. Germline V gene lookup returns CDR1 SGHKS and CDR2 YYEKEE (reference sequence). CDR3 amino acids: CASSLLTAYEQYF. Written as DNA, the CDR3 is TGTGCCAGCAGCTTGTTAACAGCCTACGAGCAGTACTTC.

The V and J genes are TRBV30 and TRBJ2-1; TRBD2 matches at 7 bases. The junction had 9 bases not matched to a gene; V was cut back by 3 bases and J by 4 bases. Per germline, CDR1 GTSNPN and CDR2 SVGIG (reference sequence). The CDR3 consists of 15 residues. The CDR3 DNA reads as TGTGCCTGGAGCTCCGGACTAGGCTCGTACAATGAGCAGTTCTTC. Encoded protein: CAWSSGLGSYNEQFF.

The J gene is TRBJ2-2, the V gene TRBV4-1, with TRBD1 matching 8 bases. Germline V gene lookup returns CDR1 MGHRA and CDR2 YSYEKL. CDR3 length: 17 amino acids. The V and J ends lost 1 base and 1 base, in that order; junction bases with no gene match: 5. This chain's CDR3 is CASSQAGGNGNTGELFF. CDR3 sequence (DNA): TGCGCCAGCAGCCAAGCAGGGGGCAACGGGAACACCGGGGAGCTGTTTTTT.

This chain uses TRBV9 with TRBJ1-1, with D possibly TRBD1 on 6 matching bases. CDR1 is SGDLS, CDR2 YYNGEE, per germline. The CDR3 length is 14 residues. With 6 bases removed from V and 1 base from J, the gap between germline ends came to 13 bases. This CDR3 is CASTIGTSNTEAFF. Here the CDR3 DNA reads TGTGCCAGCACCATTGGGACATCGAACACTGAAGCTTTCTTT.

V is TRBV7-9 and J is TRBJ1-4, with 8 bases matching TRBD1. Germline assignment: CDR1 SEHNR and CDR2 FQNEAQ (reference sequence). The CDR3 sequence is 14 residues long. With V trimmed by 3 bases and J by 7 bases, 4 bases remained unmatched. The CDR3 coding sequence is TGTGCCAGCAGCTTTGGACAGGGTGGTGAAAAACTGTTTTTT. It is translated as CASSFGQGGEKLFF.

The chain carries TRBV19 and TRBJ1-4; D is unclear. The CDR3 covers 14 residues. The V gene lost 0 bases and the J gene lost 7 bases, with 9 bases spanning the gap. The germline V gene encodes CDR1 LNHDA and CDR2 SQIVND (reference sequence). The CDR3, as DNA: TGTGCCAGTAGTATAGATCATGAGGGTGAAAAACTGTTTTTT. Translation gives CASSIDHEGEKLFF.

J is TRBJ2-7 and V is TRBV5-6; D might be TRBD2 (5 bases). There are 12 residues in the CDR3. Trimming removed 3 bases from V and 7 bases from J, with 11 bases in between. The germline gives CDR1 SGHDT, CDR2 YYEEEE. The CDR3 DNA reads TGTGCCAGCAGCTGGATAGAGGGTGAGCAGTACTTC. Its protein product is CASSWIEGEQYF.

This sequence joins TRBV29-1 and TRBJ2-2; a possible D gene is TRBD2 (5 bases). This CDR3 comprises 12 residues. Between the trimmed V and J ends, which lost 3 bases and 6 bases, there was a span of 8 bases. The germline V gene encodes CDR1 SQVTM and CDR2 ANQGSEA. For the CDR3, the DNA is TGCAGCGTTGAGCGGGCCTCCGGGGAGCTGTTTTTT. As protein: CSVERASGELFF.

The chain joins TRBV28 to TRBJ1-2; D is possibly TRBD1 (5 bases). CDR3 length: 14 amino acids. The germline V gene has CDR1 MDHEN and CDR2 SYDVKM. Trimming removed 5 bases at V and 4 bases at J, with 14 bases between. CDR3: CASSPGSHLYGYTF. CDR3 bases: TGTGCCAGCAGTCCAGGGTCCCACCTCTATGGCTACACCTTC.

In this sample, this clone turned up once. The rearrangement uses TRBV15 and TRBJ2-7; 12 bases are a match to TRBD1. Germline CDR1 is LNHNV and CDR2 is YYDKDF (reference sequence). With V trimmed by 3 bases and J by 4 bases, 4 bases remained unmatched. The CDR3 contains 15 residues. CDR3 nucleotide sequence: TGTGCCACCAGCAGGGGACAGGGGGCACAATACGAGCAGTACTTC. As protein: CATSRGQGAQYEQYF.

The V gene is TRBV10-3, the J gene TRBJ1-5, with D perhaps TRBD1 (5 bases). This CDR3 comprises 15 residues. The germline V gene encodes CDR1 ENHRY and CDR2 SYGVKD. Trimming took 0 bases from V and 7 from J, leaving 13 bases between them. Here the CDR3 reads CAISESGEDHQPQHF. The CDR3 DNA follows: TGTGCCATCAGTGAGTCAGGGGAGGACCACCAGCCCCAGCATTTT.

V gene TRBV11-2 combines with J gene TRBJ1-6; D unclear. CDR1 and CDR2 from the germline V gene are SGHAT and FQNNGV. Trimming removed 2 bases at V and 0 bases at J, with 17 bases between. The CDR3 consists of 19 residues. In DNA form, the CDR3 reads TGTGCCAGCAGCTTAAAGTTGGCAGGCCTTAGCTCCTATAATTCACCCCTCCACTTT. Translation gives CASSLKLAGLSSYNSPLHF.

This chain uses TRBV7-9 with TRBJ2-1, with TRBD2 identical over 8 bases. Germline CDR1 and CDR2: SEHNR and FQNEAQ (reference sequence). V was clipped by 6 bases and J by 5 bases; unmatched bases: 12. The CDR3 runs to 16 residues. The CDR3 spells CASSLAGLATDNEQFF. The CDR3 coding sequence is TGTGCCAGCAGTCTAGCGGGCCTAGCGACCGACAATGAGCAGTTCTTC.

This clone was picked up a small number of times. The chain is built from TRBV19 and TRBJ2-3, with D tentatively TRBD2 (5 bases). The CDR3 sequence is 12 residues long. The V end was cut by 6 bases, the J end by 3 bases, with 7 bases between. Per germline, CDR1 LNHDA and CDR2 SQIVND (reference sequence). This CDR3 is CASSRRTDTQYF. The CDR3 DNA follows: TGTGCCAGTAGCCGGAGGACAGATACGCAGTATTTT.